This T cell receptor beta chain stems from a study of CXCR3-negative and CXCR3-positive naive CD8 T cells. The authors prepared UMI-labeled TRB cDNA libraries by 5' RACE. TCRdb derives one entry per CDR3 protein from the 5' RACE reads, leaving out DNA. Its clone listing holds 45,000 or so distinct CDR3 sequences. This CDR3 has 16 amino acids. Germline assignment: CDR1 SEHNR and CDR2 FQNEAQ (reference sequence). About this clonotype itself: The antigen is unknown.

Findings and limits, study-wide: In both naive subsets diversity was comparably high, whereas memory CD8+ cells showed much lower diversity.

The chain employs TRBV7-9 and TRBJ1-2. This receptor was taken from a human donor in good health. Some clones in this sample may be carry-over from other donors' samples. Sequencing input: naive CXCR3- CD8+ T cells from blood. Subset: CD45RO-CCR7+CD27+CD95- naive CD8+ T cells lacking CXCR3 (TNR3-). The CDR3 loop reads CASTAGTDTSPYGYTF.